The rows below give T cell receptor beta chains drawn from one sample of a study of T-cell reconstitution after alpha-beta-depleted transplantation in children. TCRdb processed the PCR reads anew with MiXCR; each CDR3 protein has one entry. The sample has approximately 300,000 distinct CDR3 sequences, nearly 8% seen once. The sample consisted of peripheral blood, taken 360 days after TCRalphabeta/CD19-depleted stem cell transplant. The source of these receptors is a female patient between 2 and 15 years old who had a stem cell transplant for Fanconi anemia, so the T cells may come from the graft donor. Both conserved end residues are part of each CDR3. Each record gives: J gene, D gene, V gene, CDR3 length, clone size, CDR3 DNA, CDR3 protein. A D gene is named only where the DNA matches it firmly. Clone sizes are given selectively: once, few, many, or a class where the clone is expanded.

J gene: TRBJ2-7
D gene: .
V gene: TRBV6-5
CDR3 length: 15
clone size: few
CDR3 DNA: TGTGCCAGCAGTTACGGGGTAGCGTGGCCCTACGAGCAGTACTTC
CDR3 protein: CASSYGVAWPYEQYF

J gene: TRBJ1-5
D gene: .
V gene: TRBV12-3/TRBV12-4
CDR3 length: 14
clone size: many
CDR3 DNA: TGTGCCAGCACCCCAGGCAGGGATAATCCGCCCCAGCATTTT
CDR3 protein: CASTPGRDNPPQHF

J gene: TRBJ2-7
D gene: .
V gene: TRBV3-1
CDR3 length: 15
clone size: many
CDR3 DNA: TGTGCCAGCAGCCAGGACTCTTGGGCAGCCTACGAGCAGTACTTC
CDR3 protein: CASSQDSWAAYEQYF

J gene: TRBJ2-2
D gene: .
V gene: TRBV3-1
CDR3 length: 13
clone size: many
CDR3 DNA: TGTGCCAGCAGCCATACAGGTCCCGGGGAGCTGTTTTTT
CDR3 protein: CASSHTGPGELFF

J gene: TRBJ1-3
D gene: .
V gene: TRBV12-3/TRBV12-4
CDR3 length: 16
clone size: .
CDR3 DNA: TGTGCCAGCAGTTTGGACACCGCGATCTCTGGAAACACCATATATTTT
CDR3 protein: CASSLDTAISGNTIYF

J gene: TRBJ2-5
D gene: .
V gene: TRBV7-9
CDR3 length: 15
clone size: many
CDR3 DNA: TGTGCCAGCAGCTTCATTACCGGGGGTGTAGAGACCCAGTACTTC
CDR3 protein: CASSFITGGVETQYF

J gene: TRBJ2-5
D gene: .
V gene: TRBV19
CDR3 length: 13
clone size: few
CDR3 DNA: TGTGCCAGTAGTATCAGACTGTCGGAGACCCAGTACTTC
CDR3 protein: CASSIRLSETQYF

J gene: TRBJ2-2
D gene: .
V gene: TRBV12-3/TRBV12-4
CDR3 length: 14
clone size: many
CDR3 DNA: TGTGCCAGCAGCGACAGCCCTTACACCGGGGAGCTGTTTTTT
CDR3 protein: CASSDSPYTGELFF

J gene: TRBJ1-1
D gene: .
V gene: TRBV12-3/TRBV12-4
CDR3 length: 14
clone size: many
CDR3 DNA: TGTGCCAGCACCCTAGGACTGTCTACTACTGAAGCTTTCTTT
CDR3 protein: CASTLGLSTTEAFF

J gene: TRBJ1-1
D gene: .
V gene: TRBV29-1
CDR3 length: 12
clone size: many
CDR3 DNA: TGCAGCGTTGTGGAAGGAAAAACTGAAGCTTTCTTT
CDR3 protein: CSVVEGKTEAFF

J gene: TRBJ2-7
D gene: TRBD1
V gene: TRBV6-5
CDR3 length: 14
clone size: many
CDR3 DNA: TGTGCCACACAAACGGGACAGGGCTCCTACGAGCAGTACTTC
CDR3 protein: CATQTGQGSYEQYF

J gene: TRBJ2-7
D gene: TRBD2
V gene: TRBV9
CDR3 length: 19
clone size: few
CDR3 DNA: TGTGCCAGCAGCGCCCAGACTGGGACTAGCGGGGGGGTTTTCTACGAGCAGTACTTC
CDR3 protein: CASSAQTGTSGGVFYEQYF

J gene: TRBJ2-7
D gene: .
V gene: TRBV29-1
CDR3 length: 13
clone size: many
CDR3 DNA: TGCAGCGCAGGGCCTACAGGGCCCTACGAGCAGTACTTC
CDR3 protein: CSAGPTGPYEQYF

J gene: TRBJ2-5
D gene: .
V gene: TRBV7-2
CDR3 length: 16
clone size: few
CDR3 DNA: TGTGCCAGCAGCTTAGTGGTAGGGGGGGGCCGAGAGACCCAGTACTTC
CDR3 protein: CASSLVVGGGRETQYF

J gene: TRBJ2-1
D gene: TRBD2
V gene: TRBV29-1
CDR3 length: 15
clone size: many
CDR3 DNA: TGCAGCGTTGGAGGACTAGCGCTAGCCTACAATGAGCAGTTCTTC
CDR3 protein: CSVGGLALAYNEQFF

J gene: TRBJ2-3
D gene: TRBD1
V gene: TRBV5-1
CDR3 length: 16
clone size: many
CDR3 DNA: TGCGCCAGCAGCCGACCCGGACAGGGGGAGGCAGATACGCAGTATTTT
CDR3 protein: CASSRPGQGEADTQYF

J gene: TRBJ2-5
D gene: .
V gene: TRBV20-1
CDR3 length: 15
clone size: many
CDR3 DNA: TGCAGTGCTAATCCGCCAGTAGTTGGGGAAGAGACCCAGTACTTC
CDR3 protein: CSANPPVVGEETQYF

J gene: TRBJ2-1
D gene: TRBD2
V gene: TRBV20-1
CDR3 length: 16
clone size: .
CDR3 DNA: TGCTGTGCTAGCGCACTCGGGGGGAATTCCTACAATGAGCAGTTCTTC
CDR3 protein: CCASALGGNSYNEQFF